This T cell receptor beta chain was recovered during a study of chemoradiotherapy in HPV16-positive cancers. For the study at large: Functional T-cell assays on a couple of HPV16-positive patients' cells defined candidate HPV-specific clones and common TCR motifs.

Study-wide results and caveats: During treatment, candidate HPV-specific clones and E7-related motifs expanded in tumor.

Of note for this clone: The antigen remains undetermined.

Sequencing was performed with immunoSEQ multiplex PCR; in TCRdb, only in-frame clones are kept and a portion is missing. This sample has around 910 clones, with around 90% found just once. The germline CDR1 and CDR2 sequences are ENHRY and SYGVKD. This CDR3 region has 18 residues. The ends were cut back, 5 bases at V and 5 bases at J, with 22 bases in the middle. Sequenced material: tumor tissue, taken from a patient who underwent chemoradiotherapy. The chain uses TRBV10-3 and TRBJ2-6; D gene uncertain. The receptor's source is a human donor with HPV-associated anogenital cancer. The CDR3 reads CAISQKSCIQSRANVLTF. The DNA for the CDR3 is TGTGCCATCAGTCAAAAGTCCTGTATACAAAGTCGGGCCAACGTCCTGACTTTC.